This T cell receptor (beta chain) was found in a study of blood T cell repertoires in COVID-19. Study overall: Samples representing acute and convalescent COVID-19 were sourced from the United States, Italy and Spain. Sample material is recorded as cDNA or gDNA derived from T cells, B-cell-depleted T cells, or PBMCs.

Seattle participants joined during active infection and were tracked over time. As handled by the study authors: Counts of nucleated cells, estimated from reference gene primer amplification, were obtained. Sequencing was performed with immunoSEQ multiplex PCR; in TCRdb, only in-frame clones are kept and a portion is missing. V, J and clone size derive from that table, while D and trimming were established from the DNA sequence. The sample carries approximately 320,000 clones, under 90% recorded once. Sequences were obtained from peripheral blood. The receptor was derived from a woman aged 30 to 39 with COVID-19, enrolled during active disease.

The CDR3 bases are TGCGCCAGCAGCTTGGGGGCTAGCGGGGAGCCAAGGGAGCAGTTCTTC. Residues: CASSLGASGEPREQFF. The chain carries TRBV5-1 and TRBJ2-1; 9 nucleotides align to TRBD2. Germline V lookup: CDR1 SGHRS, CDR2 YFSETQ. The ends lost 0 bases at V and 10 bases at J; junction bases unmatched: 11. This CDR3 contains 16 residues.